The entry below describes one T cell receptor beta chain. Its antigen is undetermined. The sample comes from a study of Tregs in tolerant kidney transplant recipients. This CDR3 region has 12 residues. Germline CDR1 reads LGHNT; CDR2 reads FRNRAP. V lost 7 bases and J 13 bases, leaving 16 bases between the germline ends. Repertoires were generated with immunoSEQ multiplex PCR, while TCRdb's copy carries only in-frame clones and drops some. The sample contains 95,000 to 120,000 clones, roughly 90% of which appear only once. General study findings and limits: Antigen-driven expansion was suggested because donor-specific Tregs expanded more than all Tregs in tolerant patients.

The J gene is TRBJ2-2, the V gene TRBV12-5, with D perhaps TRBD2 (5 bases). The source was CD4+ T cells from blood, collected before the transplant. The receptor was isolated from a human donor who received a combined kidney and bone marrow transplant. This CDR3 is CASDLDGLRLFF. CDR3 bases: TGTGCTAGTGACCTGGACGGACTTCGGCTGTTTTTT.